The next 27 T cell receptor beta chains were all read from a single sample in a study of PD-L1 blockade in urothelial cancer (dated by TCRdb to 2016 to 2017). Read against the paper, the sample's time point label means: pretreatment peripheral blood. The library relied on the immunoSEQ multiplex PCR assay. Imported from immuneACCESS, the table was reduced by TCRdb to in-frame sequences with V and J called. These copies leave out some clones; in studies compared against another copy, an unresolved V gene accounts for under half, and the cause of the remainder is not known. Within this sample are about 30,000 clones, with 84% of them counted one time only. The ten largest make up roughly 14% of the sample. The starting material was PBMCs, obtained around atezolizumab (anti-PD-L1) treatment. The receptors were sampled from a man aged 55 to 70 with urothelial cancer.

This clone showed up just once. The chain uses TRBV19 and TRBJ2-7; 10 positions agree with TRBD2. Germline V gene lookup returns CDR1 LNHDA and CDR2 SQIVND (reference sequence). V lost 4 bases, J lost 3 bases, and 9 bases stayed unmatched. The length of the CDR3 is 16 residues. In DNA, the CDR3 is TGTGCCAGTAGTACAGTAGCGGGAGGCCTCCTCTACGAGCAGTACTTC. This sequence encodes CASSTVAGGLLYEQYF.

The gene calls are TRBV5-1 and TRBJ2-7; 7 bases agree with TRBD1. V was pared by 3 bases and J by 3 bases, with 6 bases of the junction left unmatched. The CDR3 runs 14 residues. In germline, CDR1 is SGHRS, CDR2 YFSETQ. The CDR3 coding sequence is TGCGCCAGCAGCTCGGGGACAGCGAACTACGAGCAGTACTTC. Its protein product is CASSSGTANYEQYF.

This sequence joins TRBV19 and TRBJ2-5; no reliable D call. V gave up 1 base and J gave up 3 bases, with 6 bases separating them. The length of the CDR3 is 13 residues. CDR1 LNHDA and CDR2 SQIVND come from the germline V gene (reference sequence). This CDR3 is CASSIVPKETQYF. DNA for the CDR3: TGTGCCAGTAGTATAGTTCCTAAAGAGACCCAGTACTTC.

As DNA, the CDR3 is TGTGCCAGCACCCAGGGGATTTGGGAGACCCAGTACTTC. This encodes CASTQGIWETQYF. The genes are TRBV2 and TRBJ2-5; D is possibly TRBD1 (6 bases). Looked up from germline, CDR1 is SNHLY and CDR2 is FYNNEI. Trimming took off 7 bases at V and 5 bases at J, with 14 bases between the two ends. The CDR3 loop spans 13 amino acids.

The rearrangement links TRBV5-4 to TRBJ2-2; D call uncertain. V was pared by 4 bases and J by 4 bases, with 14 bases between. The CDR3 is made up of 15 amino acids. Per the germline V gene, CDR1 is SGHNT and CDR2 is YYREEE (reference sequence). The CDR3 DNA reads as TGTGCCAGCAGCCCGGAGTTTAGCCTCACCGGGGAGCTGTTTTTT. This gives the protein CASSPEFSLTGELFF. The complete variable domain, with remaining parts taken from reference TRBV5-4 and TRBJ2-2, reads ETGVTQSPTHLIKTRGQQVTLRCSSQSGHNTVSWYQQALGQGPQFIFQYYREEENGRGNFPPRFSGLQFPNYSSELNVNALELDDSALYLCASSPEFSLTGELFFGEGSRLTVL.

This clone was recorded a few times. The gene calls are TRBV2 and TRBJ2-7; D unresolved. Deletions cut 1 base from V and 2 bases from J, with 3 bases between. Per the germline V gene, CDR1 is SNHLY and CDR2 is FYNNEI. This CDR3 is built from 12 residues. In nucleotides, the CDR3 is TGTGCCAGCAGTGAAGGGCCCTACGAGCAGTACTTC. This gives the protein CASSEGPYEQYF.

The chain links TRBV30 to TRBJ2-1; D gene ambiguous. The CDR3 loop spans 13 amino acids. V was clipped by 0 bases and J by 2 bases, with 5 bases between them. The germline V gene has CDR1 GTSNPN and CDR2 SVGIG (reference sequence). This CDR3 reads CAWSVTTYNEQFF. CDR3 sequence (DNA): TGTGCCTGGAGTGTTACTACCTACAATGAGCAGTTCTTC.

The genes are TRBV9 and TRBJ2-5; perhaps TRBD2 as D (5 bases). Germline CDR1 and CDR2: SGDLS and YYNGEE. V dropped 4 bases and J dropped 1 base, with 11 bases sitting between them. CDR3 size: 14 residues. The CDR3, as DNA: TGTGCCAGCAGCCCCCGACTACGCCAAGAGACCCAGTACTTC. This encodes CASSPRLRQETQYF.

The sample holds a few counts of this clone. The chain uses TRBV1 and TRBJ2-2; TRBD2, the table's D call, was not compared with the DNA. TRBV1 is a pseudogene locus. This CDR3 region has 19 residues. This CDR3 reads CTSSRSSGLAGGPDGELFF. The DNA of the CDR3 is TGCACCAGCAGCCGCTCCTCCGGACTAGCGGGAGGCCCTGACGGGGAGCTGTTTTTT.

This clone was observed once. V usage is TRBV18 and J usage is TRBJ2-1, with TRBD1 identical over 8 bases. This CDR3 region has 15 residues. V lost 2 bases and J lost 4; bases outside the gene matches: 4. CDR1 is KGHSH, CDR2 LQKENI, per germline. CDR3 in DNA: TGTGCCAGCTCACCATATACAGGGGGATACAATGAGCAGTTCTTC. Amino acids: CASSPYTGGYNEQFF.

Details on this clone: The junction does not match germline at one end; this may be a read error. The sample contains more than one DNA sequence encoding this CDR3. The V gene is TRBV30, the J gene TRBJ1-5; D unclear. The CDR3 loop spans 14 amino acids. Germline values: CDR1 GTSNPN, CDR2 SVGIG (reference sequence). CDR3 DNA sequence: TGTGCCTGGAGTGTTCGGGGTTCGGGTCAGCCCCAGCACTTT. Protein product: CAWSVRGSGQPQHF.

The chain combines TRBV7-9 with TRBJ2-7; no firm D call. This CDR3 comprises 11 residues. V shed 3 bases and J shed 3 bases, with 3 bases lying between them. The germline V gene encodes CDR1 SEHNR and CDR2 FQNEAQ (reference sequence). The CDR3 coding sequence is TGTGCCAGCAGCTTTAACTACGAGCAGTACTTC. It codes for CASSFNYEQYF.

The chain links TRBV5-1 to TRBJ2-1; 7 nucleotides line up with TRBD1. CDR1 is SGHRS and CDR2 is YFSETQ in the germline V gene. Trimming cost V 8 bases and J 0 bases; bases outside gene matches: 8. The CDR3 loop spans 15 amino acids. CDR3 coding DNA: TGCGCCAGACCGACAGGGTTCTGCTCCTACAATGAGCAGTTCTTC. This sequence encodes CARPTGFCSYNEQFF.

The chain recombines TRBV6-5 with TRBJ2-7; 11 bases are a match to TRBD1. With V trimmed by 7 bases and J by 6 bases, 5 bases remained unmatched. The CDR3 is made up of 13 amino acids. Germline CDR1 is MNHEY and CDR2 is SVGAGI. DNA for the CDR3: TGTGCCAGCACGGGGACAGGGGGAAGCGAGCAGTACTTC. Encoded protein: CASTGTGGSEQYF.

This chain joins TRBV7-9 and TRBJ1-5; D might be TRBD1 (5 bases). Germline CDR1 reads SEHNR; CDR2 reads FQNEAQ (reference sequence). Deletions cut 5 bases from V and 4 bases from J, with 15 bases between. The CDR3 loop spans 15 amino acids. The CDR3 loop reads CASSRQGAGNQPQHF. The CDR3 DNA reads TGTGCCAGCAGCCGACAAGGGGCAGGAAATCAGCCCCAGCATTTT.

The V call is TRBV11-2, the J call TRBJ2-1, with unresolved D. Trimming cost V 5 bases and J 3 bases, with 11 bases left between them. Germline lookup yields CDR1 SGHAT and CDR2 FQNNGV. The CDR3 loop spans 14 amino acids. In DNA, the CDR3 is TGTGCCAGCAGCCCCCTCTCAGGCTACAATGAGCAGTTCTTC. Residues: CASSPLSGYNEQFF.

This clone was counted a single time. The genes are TRBV5-4 and TRBJ1-5, with D tentatively TRBD1 (5 bases). Deletions cut 4 bases from V and 2 bases from J, with 13 bases between. CDR1 SGHNT and CDR2 YYREEE come from the germline V gene (reference sequence). The CDR3 consists of 15 residues. The DNA of the CDR3 is TGTGCCAGCAGCCTGGACGGAGGGGGCAATCAGCCCCAGCATTTT. As protein: CASSLDGGGNQPQHF.

The chain employs TRBV14 and TRBJ1-6; D not resolved. V shed 4 bases and J shed 7 bases, with 8 bases lying between them. Germline loops: CDR1 SGHDN, CDR2 FVKESK. The CDR3 runs 13 residues. CDR3 DNA: TGTGCCAGCAGCCCGGGGTTAAATTCACCCCTCCACTTT. Translated, it gives CASSPGLNSPLHF.

This clone was detected only a few times. The V call is TRBV7-2, the J call TRBJ2-2; 12 bases agree with TRBD2. The CDR3 spans 15 residues. The junction had 6 bases not matched to a gene; V was cut back by 6 bases and J by 7 bases. Germline V gene data show CDR1 as SGHTA and CDR2 as FQGNSA. For the CDR3, the DNA is TGTGCCAGCAGGCAGACTAGCGGGAGTTTCGGGGAGCTGTTTTTT. Translation gives CASRQTSGSFGELFF.

The J gene is TRBJ2-3, the V gene TRBV2, with 10 bases that match TRBD1. CDR3 length equals 16 residues. J lost 3 bases, V lost 6 bases, and 9 bases had no gene match. The germline CDR1 and CDR2 sequences are SNHLY and FYNNEI. The CDR3 here is CASSRGQGSRTDTQYF. CDR3 in DNA: TGTGCCAGCAGCCGGGGACAGGGGAGTAGAACAGATACGCAGTATTTT.

This chain links TRBV10-3 with TRBJ1-2; D not certain. The CDR3 extends over 14 amino acids. V gave up 3 bases and J gave up 0 bases, with 8 bases separating them. The germline gives CDR1 ENHRY, CDR2 SYGVKD. Here the CDR3 reads CAISEPGTNYGYTF. CDR3 bases: TGTGCCATCAGTGAACCGGGAACTAACTATGGCTACACCTTC.

V usage is TRBV5-1 and J usage is TRBJ2-7; a weak D match, TRBD2 (6 bases). Trimming took off 2 bases at V and 6 bases at J, with 18 bases between the two ends. The CDR3 length is 15 residues. Per the germline V gene, CDR1 is SGHRS and CDR2 is YFSETQ. The CDR3 loop is CASSFGGTIRSEQYF. The DNA of the CDR3 is TGCGCCAGCAGCTTTGGAGGGACGATCCGGAGCGAGCAGTACTTC.

This rearrangement joins TRBV11-3 to TRBJ2-1, with a possible D match to TRBD1 (6 bases). CDR3 length: 13 residues. Germline CDR1 and CDR2: SGHNT and YENEEA. Trimming removed 3 bases at V and 6 bases at J, with 9 bases between. CDR3 in amino acids: CASSFNRVNEQFF. The CDR3 nucleotides are TGTGCCAGCAGCTTCAACAGGGTCAATGAGCAGTTCTTC. Full variable domain (outside the CDR3, taken from reference TRBV11-3 and TRBJ2-1): EAGVVQSPRYKIIEKKQPVAFWCNPISGHNTLYWYLQNLGQGPELLIRYENEEAVDDSQLPKDRFSAERLKGVDSTLKIQPAELGDSAVYLCASSFNRVNEQFFGPGTRLTVL.

CDR3 sequence (DNA): TGTGCCAGCAGTGACCTGCGACTAGCGGGAGGAGAGACCCAGTACTTC. Translation gives CASSDLRLAGGETQYF. V is TRBV2 and J is TRBJ2-5; 13 bases are a match to TRBD2. With 3 bases clipped from V and 4 bases from J, the junction kept 5 bases outside the gene matches. Germline CDR1 and CDR2: SNHLY and FYNNEI. The CDR3 covers 16 residues.

The chain couples TRBV28 to TRBJ2-7; TRBD1 matches at 10 bases. V dropped 1 base and J dropped 7; count of bases not matched to a gene: 7. CDR1 and CDR2 (germline): MDHEN, SYDVKM. This CDR3 contains 15 residues. The CDR3 DNA sequence: TGTGCCAGCAGTTTATCCGGGACAGGGGTACGGGAGCAGTACTTC. As protein: CASSLSGTGVREQYF. Full variable domain (outside the CDR3, taken from reference TRBV28 and TRBJ2-7): DVKVTQSSRYLVKRTGEKVFLECVQDMDHENMFWYRQDPGLGLRLIYFSYDVKMKEKGDIPEGYSVSREKKERFSLILESASTNQTSMYLCASSLSGTGVREQYFGPGTRLTVT.

The chain is built from TRBV10-3 and TRBJ1-4; perhaps TRBD1 as D (6 bases). The CDR3 contains 12 residues. In germline, CDR1 is ENHRY, CDR2 SYGVKD. V was trimmed by 6 bases and J by 4 bases, leaving 6 bases between them. This chain's CDR3 is CAIRDSNEKLFF. CDR3 nucleotides: TGTGCCATCAGGGACAGTAATGAAAAACTGTTTTTT.

The V and J genes are TRBV7-3 and TRBJ2-3, with D hard to call. With 3 bases removed from V and 5 bases from J, the gap between germline ends came to 9 bases. The germline V gene encodes CDR1 SGHTA and CDR2 FQGTGA. This CDR3 contains 13 residues. As DNA, the CDR3 is TGTGCCAGCAGCTTGTCTAGGTTAGATACGCAGTATTTT. Encoded protein: CASSLSRLDTQYF.